This TCR beta chain derives from a study of OX40 agonist ivuxolimab in advanced cancers. Excluded were patients having autoimmune disease history or systemic immunosuppression. Trimming removed 2 bases at V and 9 bases at J, with 18 bases between. In germline, CDR1 is SGDLS, CDR2 YYNGEE. The CDR3 has 16 amino acids. TCRdb's table, derived via immunoSEQ multiplex PCR, lists solely in-frame clones and lacks some. Here the sample spans roughly 64,000 clones, about 86% being singletons. This clonotype was obtained from an adult with an advanced solid tumor such as melanoma, head and neck, liver or kidney cancer. This chain joins TRBV9 and TRBJ1-6; D might be TRBD1 (5 bases). Sequences were derived from CD4+ or CD8+ T cells sorted from blood, sampled in a trial of the OX40 agonist ivuxolimab. The CDR3 bases are TGTGCCAGCAGCGTGGGCATCGACAGCGGGACTTCACCCCTCCACTTT. It is translated as CASSVGIDSGTSPLHF.